This TCR beta chain was obtained from a study of T-cell reconstitution after alpha-beta-depleted transplantation in children. Germline V lookup: CDR1 SGHAT, CDR2 FQNNGV. The CDR3 has 12 residues. V was trimmed by 1 base and J by 5 bases, leaving 6 bases between them. This clonotype was seen repeatedly, ten times or more. Using unique molecular identifiers, the investigators prepared the TCRbeta library. TCRdb redid the calling of the PCR reads with MiXCR, one entry per CDR3 protein. The sample yields around 450,000 distinct CDR3 sequences, roughly 10% seen once. Material: PBMCs, obtained before TCRalphabeta/CD19-depleted stem cell transplant. The gene calls are TRBV11-2 and TRBJ2-7; D is ambiguous. The sequence was collected from a child aged 2-15 years with inherited bone marrow failure, due to receive a stem cell transplant. Written as DNA, the CDR3 is TGTGCCAGCAGCTTAGCAGGCGACGAGCAGTACTTC. Encoded protein: CASSLAGDEQYF.